This T cell receptor (beta chain) was retrieved from a study of CD8+ T cells in alopecia areata. The V end lost 1 base, the J end lost 3 bases, and 4 bases lay between the germline ends. The CDR3 has 13 residues. Germline-derived CDR1 and CDR2 are GTSNPN and SVGIG (reference sequence). Indicated treatment: oral pan-JAK inhibitor, 5-10 mg twice daily. From PBMCs, CD4+ and CD8+ T cells were sorted. Reverse transcribed after extraction, RNA yielded cDNA as the sequencing template. Produced via immunoSEQ multiplex PCR; TCRdb's table is partial and in-frame only. This sample has under 200,000 clones; less than 70% occur once, and the top ten carry approximately 15%.

The V call is TRBV30, the J call TRBJ1-6; no clear D. The material was CD4+ T cells sorted from blood, obtained at week 24, from a patient treated with tofacitinib. The receptor comes from a human donor with alopecia areata. The CDR3 sequence is CAWSADYNSPLHF. In nucleotides, the CDR3 is TGTGCCTGGAGTGCGGACTATAATTCACCCCTCCACTTT.